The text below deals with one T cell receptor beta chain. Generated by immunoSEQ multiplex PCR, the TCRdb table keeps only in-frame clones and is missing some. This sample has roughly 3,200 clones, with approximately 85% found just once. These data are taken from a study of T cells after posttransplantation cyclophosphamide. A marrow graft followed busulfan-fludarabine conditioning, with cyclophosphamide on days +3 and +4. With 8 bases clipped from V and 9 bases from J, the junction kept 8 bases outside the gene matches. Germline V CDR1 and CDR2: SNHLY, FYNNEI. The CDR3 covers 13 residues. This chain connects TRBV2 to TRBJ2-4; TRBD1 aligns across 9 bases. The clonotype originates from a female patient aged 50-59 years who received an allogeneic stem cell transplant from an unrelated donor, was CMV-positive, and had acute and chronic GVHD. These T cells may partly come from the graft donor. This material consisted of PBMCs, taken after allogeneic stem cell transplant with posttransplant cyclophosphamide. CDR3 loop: CASGARQGGIQYF. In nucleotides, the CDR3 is TGTGCCAGCGGAGCGAGACAGGGGGGCATTCAGTACTTC.